Listed here is a single T cell receptor (beta chain). Its antigen is still unknown. V dropped 3 bases and J dropped 0 bases, with 9 bases sitting between them. The CDR3 is 15 amino acids. Germline V gives CDR1 MDHEN, CDR2 SYDVKM. The record originates from a study of graft-versus-host responses after intestinal transplantation. Study overall: Recipients underwent multivisceral, liver-intestinal, or isolated intestinal transplants.

Profiled with immunoSEQ multiplex PCR; TCRdb holds only in-frame clones, not every one. Of about 45,000 clones in the sample, roughly 91% were seen once. Broader study findings: GvH clonotypes were identified within recipient marrow, with a subset emerging first in ileum or blood.

The clonotype originates from a human patient who received an intestinal transplant, so some T cells may come from the graft donor. The sample was PBMCs, taken 524 days after transplant. This chain connects TRBV28 to TRBJ2-1; D is perhaps TRBD1 (5 bases). This CDR3 reads CASSLGRYSYNEQFF. DNA of the CDR3: TGTGCCAGCAGTTTGGGGCGGTACTCCTACAATGAGCAGTTCTTC.